These T cell receptor beta chains were read from a single sample in a study of technical replicates of blood from four donors. Libraries were prepared by immunoSEQ multiplex PCR; TCRdb keeps only in-frame clonotypes and omits some of them. This sample has approximately 70,000 clones, with around 92% found just once. The sample consisted of T cells isolated from PBMCs. Source of these receptors: a human donor in good health. Some clones in this sample may be carry-over from other donors' samples. The CDR3 runs from the conserved cysteine through the conserved F or W. The D gene is left open where the match is weak. The size field is filled for only some rows; it gives once, few, many or a size class.

>TRBV15|TRBJ2-5|.|.
TGTGCCACCAGCATCTTGGGCGGGGAGACCCAGTACTTC
CATSILGGETQYF
>TRBV7-7|TRBJ2-5|once|TRBD2
TGTGCTAGCAGAAGTAGGACTAGCGGGGGACCTTCAGGGACCCAGTACTTC
CASRSRTSGGPSGTQYF
>TRBV6-1|TRBJ1-5|.|.
TGTGCCAGCAGTAAGGAGTTTTCTAGCAATCAGCCCCAGCATTTT
CASSKEFSSNQPQHF
>TRBV6-1|TRBJ1-1|.|.
TGTGCCAGCAGTGAAGAGGCTGGGGGGGACACTGAAGCTTTCTTT
CASSEEAGGDTEAFF
>TRBV6-1|TRBJ2-7|.|.
TGTGCCAGCAGTGAAGACTACCGTGTTGCCCCTTACGAGCAGTACTTC
CASSEDYRVAPYEQYF
>TRBV29-1|TRBJ2-4|once|.
TGCAGCGTTGAATCCAGGGGGGACATTCAGTACTTC
CSVESRGDIQYF
>TRBV4-1|TRBJ2-4|.|.
TGCGCCAGCAGCCAGACTGAAGGAGTAGCCAAAAACATTCAGTACTTC
CASSQTEGVAKNIQYF
>TRBV7-2|TRBJ2-5|.|.
TGTGCCAGCAGACAGGGAGATGGGACCCAGTACTTC
CASRQGDGTQYF
>TRBV7-9|TRBJ2-1|.|TRBD2
TGTGCCAGCAGCCGGGAGATTAGCGGGGACTACAATGAGCAGTTCTTC
CASSREISGDYNEQFF
>TRBV27|TRBJ2-5|.|TRBD2
TGTGCCAGAAGACTGACTAGCGGGAGATTAGAGACCCAGTACTTC
CARRLTSGRLETQYF
>TRBV6-5|TRBJ2-1|.|TRBD2
TGTGCCAGCAGTCGGACTAGCGGCAATGAGCAGTTCTTC
CASSRTSGNEQFF
>TRBV9|TRBJ2-5|.|.
TGTGCCAGCAGCAAGCAGGGACTGGAAGAGACCCAGTACTTC
CASSKQGLEETQYF
>TRBV5-1|TRBJ1-1|.|.
TGCGCCAGCAGCCTGGGAGGGTTCGGCGCCACGAACACTGAAGCTTTCTTT
CASSLGGFGATNTEAFF
>TRBV4-2|TRBJ2-5|.|TRBD2
TGTGCCAGCAGCCAAGAGGGACTAGCGGGGAGGGACGCCAGGGAGACCCAGTACTTC
CASSQEGLAGRDARETQYF
>TRBV2|TRBJ2-7|.|.
TGTGCCAGCAGTGAACTAGCCGTGACCTACGAGCAGTACTTC
CASSELAVTYEQYF
>TRBV28|TRBJ2-3|.|.
TGTGCCAGCAGTCCTCGGGGTTCCCGCGGTGATACGCAGTATTTT
CASSPRGSRGDTQYF
>TRBV5-5|TRBJ2-7|.|.
TGTGCCAGCAGCTTGGAAGGGGAAAGGTACGAGCAGTACTTC
CASSLEGERYEQYF
>TRBV14|TRBJ2-1|.|.
TGTGCCAGCAGCCATATTCCAGGGAAGAATGAGCAGTTCTTC
CASSHIPGKNEQFF
>TRBV27|TRBJ2-7|.|TRBD1
TGTGCCAGCAGTGCGTCACAGGGGGCCAGCTCCTACGAGCAGTACTTC
CASSASQGASSYEQYF
>TRBV28|TRBJ1-1|.|.
TGTGCCAGCAGTTTAAGAGGGGACTACACTGAAGCTTTCTTT
CASSLRGDYTEAFF
>TRBV27|TRBJ2-7|.|TRBD2
TGTGCCAGCAGTTTATCTGGGACTAGCGGAGGTTACGAGCAGTACTTC
CASSLSGTSGGYEQYF
>TRBV11-2|TRBJ2-2|.|TRBD1
TGTGCCAGCAGGGACGGACAACTCGGGACAGGGGGTTACGGGGAGCTGTTTTTT
CASRDGQLGTGGYGELFF
>TRBV6-4|TRBJ2-1|.|TRBD2
TGTGCCAGCAGTGAGCGGGGGGGCCGGAGTGAGCAGTTCTTC
CASSERGGRSEQFF
>TRBV4-3|TRBJ1-1|few|.
TGCGCCAGCAGGTCGACAAGCACTGAAGCTTTCTTT
CASRSTSTEAFF
>TRBV7-9|TRBJ1-1|.|.
TGTGCCAGCAGCTTGACGGGTTTGGTTTTTGACACTGAAGCTTTCTTT
CASSLTGLVFDTEAFF
>TRBV7-2|TRBJ1-1|.|.
TGTGCCAGCAGCTTGGCAGGGCCTATGAACACTGAAGCTTTCTTT
CASSLAGPMNTEAFF
>TRBV6-1|TRBJ2-1|.|.
TGTGCCGCGGGAAGGACCCAATCCTACAATGAGCAGTTCTTC
CAAGRTQSYNEQFF
>TRBV4-1|TRBJ1-2|.|.
TGCGCCAGCAGCCAAGAGACAGGCCGGGACTATGGCTACACCTTC
CASSQETGRDYGYTF
>TRBV5-4|TRBJ2-7|.|.
TGTGCCAGCAGCTTGGGGCGGGACAGCTCCTCGGAGCAGTACTTC
CASSLGRDSSSEQYF
>TRBV6-5|TRBJ2-7|.|TRBD2
TGTGCCAGCAACTCCTTAGCGGGAGGCTACGAGCAGTACTTC
CASNSLAGGYEQYF
>TRBV4-1|TRBJ2-3|.|TRBD2
TGCGCCAGCAGCCAAGATGTGGGAGGGCCGGGCACAGATACGCAGTATTTT
CASSQDVGGPGTDTQYF
>TRBV6-1|TRBJ1-2|.|.
TGTGCCAGCAGTGCTCGGTCGCCTACTTATGGCTACACCTTC
CASSARSPTYGYTF
>TRBV18|TRBJ2-2|.|.
TGTGCCAGCTCACGCCTCGACAGGACCTTGAACACCGGGGAGCTGTTTTTT
CASSRLDRTLNTGELFF
>TRBV6-1|TRBJ2-3|.|.
TGTGCCAGCAGTAGACAGACCACAGATACGCAGTATTTT
CASSRQTTDTQYF
>TRBV11-2|TRBJ2-2|.|.
TGTGCCAGCAGCCCCTCGAACACCGGGGAGCTGTTTTTT
CASSPSNTGELFF
>TRBV2|TRBJ2-1|.|TRBD1
TGTGCCAGCAGTCGACAGGGGGCGGTAAATGAGCAGTTCTTC
CASSRQGAVNEQFF
>TRBV14|TRBJ1-2|.|.
TGTGCCAGCAGCCAATCGTTCGACAGCTACTATGGCTACACCTTC
CASSQSFDSYYGYTF
>TRBV7-2|TRBJ1-2|.|.
TGTGCCAGCAGCTCGAACAGGGTACGCTATGGCTACACCTTC
CASSSNRVRYGYTF
>TRBV9|TRBJ1-6|.|.
TGTGCCAGCAGCCGGGGGACCCCGAATTCACCCCTCCACTTT
CASSRGTPNSPLHF
>TRBV19|TRBJ1-4|.|.
TGTGCCAGTAGTCGGCAAGCGACAGTTGGGAATGAAAAACTGTTTTTT
CASSRQATVGNEKLFF
>TRBV6-1|TRBJ2-2|.|.
TGTGCCAGCAGTCCCCAGGGCTCCACCGGGGAGCTGTTTTTT
CASSPQGSTGELFF
>TRBV27|TRBJ1-2|.|TRBD1
TGTGCCAGCACACCCGCCGGGGGACAGGGGAGGAGAGGCTACACCTTC
CASTPAGGQGRRGYTF
>TRBV28|TRBJ2-7|.|.
TGTGCCAGCAGTTTAGCGTACGAGCAGTACTTC
CASSLAYEQYF
>TRBV4-1|TRBJ2-7|.|.
TGCGCCAGCAGCCCGCGGAGCCTCATAACGGACGAGCAGTACTTC
CASSPRSLITDEQYF
>TRBV30|TRBJ2-7|.|.
TGTGCCTGGGCCCCAGGGCTTCTCTCCACCTACGAGCAGTACTTC
CAWAPGLLSTYEQYF
>TRBV6-1|TRBJ2-7|.|TRBD1
TGTGCCAGCAGTGGCGGGACAGGGGGCGACGGGCAGTACTTC
CASSGGTGGDGQYF
>TRBV11-3|TRBJ2-3|.|TRBD1
TGTGCCAGCAGCTTCCGGGACAGGACCACAGATACGCAGTATTTT
CASSFRDRTTDTQYF
>TRBV4-1|TRBJ2-7|once|TRBD2
TGCGCCAGCAGCCAACGGGCCGCCACGGGACTAGCGGGAGGGGAAGCCTACGAGCAGTACTTC
CASSQRAATGLAGGEAYEQYF
>TRBV19|TRBJ2-7|.|TRBD1
TGTGCCAGTAGTATCGGGGACAGCACCCAAAGCCAGTACTTC
CASSIGDSTQSQYF
>TRBV28|TRBJ2-1|.|TRBD2
TGTGCCACCATAGCGGGAGGTTCATACAATGAGCAGTTCTTC
CATIAGGSYNEQFF